The 8 T cell receptor delta chains below were found in one sample sequenced in a study of gamma-delta T cells after stem cell transplantation. TCRdb re-called the RT-PCR reads with CATT. Found here are some 6,000 delta-chain clones, around 2% of them singletons; the top ten hold roughly 21%. Sequencing was done on a sample of gamma-delta T cells. The source is a human donor. It is not recorded whose cells these are; they may come from a transplant donor.

Points on this clone: Other DNA sequences in the same sample also yield this CDR3. The chain joins TRDV2 to TRDJ1; 13 bases map to TRDD3. Germline assignment: CDR1 GEAIGNYY and CDR2 EKD. After removal of 3 bases from V and 1 base from J, the junction contained 7 bases not matched to a gene. The CDR3 spans 17 residues. CDR3 region: CACDRLGDTLSTDKLIF. CDR3 bases: TGTGCCTGTGACCGACTGGGGGATACGCTTAGCACCGATAAACTCATCTTT.

This clone was detected a few times. The chain combines TRDV2 with TRDJ1; 11 bases are shared with TRDD3. CDR1 GEAIGNYY and CDR2 EKD come from the germline V gene. The CDR3 consists of 22 residues. The V segment lost 0 bases and the J segment 0 bases; nucleotides outside the gene matches: 20. In DNA form, the CDR3 reads TGTGCCTGTGACACCGTCCTTCCCACTTTGGGGGATACGCCCGTGGACACCGATAAACTCATCTTT. Amino acid sequence: CACDTVLPTLGDTPVDTDKLIF.

For this clone: This likely stems from a read error, as it lies one base from a far larger clone. The sample contains more than one DNA sequence encoding this CDR3. J is TRDJ1 and V is TRDV2; D not resolved. This CDR3 has 16 amino acids. CDR1 is GEAIGNYY, CDR2 EKD, per germline. CDR3 nucleotides: TGTGCTTGTGACCTCGTACCCGGCTCGAACACCGATAAACTCATCTTT. This gives the protein CACDLVPGSNTDKLIF.

This clone is large within its sample. Other DNA sequences within the sample encode an identical CDR3. The V call is TRDV2, the J call TRDJ1; 10 bases fit TRDD3. This CDR3 is 15 amino acids long. Germline V gives CDR1 GEAIGNYY, CDR2 EKD. V lost 3 bases and J lost 2; bases outside the gene matches: 5. The CDR3 protein is CACDLLGDWTDKLIF. Written as DNA, the CDR3 is TGTGCCTGTGACTTACTGGGGGATTGGACCGATAAACTCATCTTT.

This clone was seen only a few times. Since a far larger clone is one base different, this is likely a read error. Other DNA sequences within the sample encode an identical CDR3. The genes are TRDV2 and TRDJ1; 8 bases align to TRDD3. In germline, CDR1 is GEAIGNYY, CDR2 EKD. The CDR3 extends over 17 amino acids. The CDR3 loop reads CACDTLGDTRNTDKLIF. CDR3 sequence (DNA): TGTGCCTGCGACACCCTGGGGGACACACGGAACACCGATAAACTCATCTTT.

By its share, this clone is hyperexpanded (1% or more). The same CDR3 also results from other DNA sequences found in this sample. The DNA of the CDR3 is TGTGCCTGTGACACGGTGGGGGGCCTACACACCGATAAACTCATCTTT. Translated, it gives CACDTVGGLHTDKLIF. The rearrangement links TRDV2 to TRDJ1; possibly TRDD3 for D (6 bases). Between the trimmed V and J ends, which lost 1 base and 0 bases, there was a span of 14 bases. Per germline, CDR1 GEAIGNYY and CDR2 EKD. This CDR3 is 16 amino acids long.

This clone turned up a few times. TCRdb lists the protein of a much larger clone for this DNA, which differs at residue 10, so this is likely a read error; the protein given here is translated from the DNA itself. The chain uses TRDV2 and TRDJ1, with TRDD3 matching over 8 bases. After removal of 3 bases from V and 10 bases from J, the junction contained 12 bases not matched to a gene. Germline CDR1 is GEAIGNYY and CDR2 is EKD. This CDR3 has 14 amino acids. The CDR3 region is CACDALLGAGGLIF. The CDR3 DNA is TGTGCCTGTGACGCCCTACTGGGGGCCGGTGGACTCATCTTT.

This clone showed up just a few times. The genes are TRDV2 and TRDJ3; 12 bases agree with TRDD3. CDR1 GEAIGNYY and CDR2 EKD come from the germline V gene. The CDR3 consists of 21 residues. V lost 3 bases to trimming and J lost 1 base; unmatched junction nucleotides: 12. The CDR3 sequence is CACDSPLTGGYRSWDTRQMFF. CDR3 DNA sequence: TGTGCCTGTGACTCCCCACTTACTGGGGGATACCGGTCCTGGGACACCCGACAGATGTTTTTC.